This entry lists 30 T cell receptor beta chains sequenced from one sample in a study of siplizumab effects on memory and regulatory T cells. The repertoire was sequenced with immunoSEQ multiplex PCR; TCRdb's copy has only in-frame clones and lacks some. The sample comprises some 110,000 clones, around 94% of which are singletons, and around 1.5% rests with the top ten. Source material: non-Treg CD4+ T cells sorted from blood. Source of these receptors: a human donor in good health.

The count of this clone is one. V is TRBV5-1 and J is TRBJ2-7, with D possibly matching TRBD1 (6 bases). Germline V lookup: CDR1 SGHRS, CDR2 YFSETQ. Trimming removed 2 bases from V and 7 bases from J, with 16 bases in between. The CDR3 extends over 14 amino acids. The CDR3 DNA sequence: TGCGCCAGCAGCTTACAGGGCACGCCCTTAGAGCAGTACTTC. As protein: CASSLQGTPLEQYF.

The chain couples TRBV5-1 to TRBJ1-6; D possibly corresponds to TRBD1 (6 bases). The V gene lost 3 bases and the J gene lost 7 bases, with 8 bases spanning the gap. The CDR3 has 13 amino acids. Germline values: CDR1 SGHRS, CDR2 YFSETQ. CDR3 in DNA: TGCGCCAGCAGCTACGGACAGAATTCACCCCTCCACTTT. Translated, it gives CASSYGQNSPLHF.

The chain links TRBV5-1 to TRBJ1-5, with TRBD1 identical over 9 bases. Germline V lookup: CDR1 SGHRS, CDR2 YFSETQ. The V gene end was trimmed by 4 bases and the J gene end by 7 bases; junction bases not matched to a gene: 9. The CDR3 covers 15 residues. CDR3 in amino acids: CASSEGTGNEQPQHF. CDR3 DNA: TGCGCCAGCAGCGAAGGGACAGGGAATGAGCAGCCCCAGCATTTT. Full variable domain (missing parts from reference TRBV5-1 and TRBJ1-5): KAGVTQTPRYLIKTRGQQVTLSCSPISGHRSVSWYQQTPGQGLQFLFEYFSETQRNKGNFPGRFSGRQFSNSRSEMNVSTLELGDSALYLCASSEGTGNEQPQHFGDGTRLSIL.

The chain employs TRBV30 and TRBJ2-6; D call uncertain. The length of the CDR3 is 13 residues. Trimming stripped 1 base from V and 2 bases from J, with 3 bases between. CDR1 and CDR2 (germline): GTSNPN, SVGIG (reference sequence). CDR3 sequence reads: CAWSAAGANVLTF. CDR3 coding DNA: TGTGCCTGGAGTGCGGCTGGGGCCAACGTCCTGACTTTC.

The CDR3 DNA follows: TGTGCCAGCAGCTTGGAGGGCACCGGTACGCAGTATTTT. It specifies CASSLEGTGTQYF. The chain recombines TRBV11-3 with TRBJ2-3; D perhaps matches TRBD2 (6 bases). The CDR3 has 13 residues. Trimming pared 3 bases from V and 8 bases from J, leaving 12 bases between. CDR1 SGHNT and CDR2 YENEEA come from the germline V gene.

This chain joins TRBV9 and TRBJ2-3; TRBD1 is a possible D gene (6 bases). The V end was cut by 6 bases, the J end by 6 bases, with 11 bases between. Germline V gene data show CDR1 as SGDLS and CDR2 as YYNGEE. The CDR3 extends over 12 amino acids. The CDR3 sequence is CASTRDTDTQYF. Here the CDR3 DNA reads TGTGCCAGCACCCGGGACACCGATACGCAGTATTTT.

V and J are TRBV18 and TRBJ1-4; D gene ambiguous. CDR1 and CDR2 (germline): KGHSH, LQKENI. This CDR3 is 17 amino acids long. The V and J ends lost 5 bases and 0 bases respectively, with 16 bases between them. In DNA form, the CDR3 reads TGTGCCAGCTCATTTCGACGGATGAGAGCAACTAATGAAAAACTGTTTTTT. This translates into CASSFRRMRATNEKLFF. The whole variable domain, filled in from reference TRBV18 and TRBJ1-4, reads NAGVMQNPRHLVRRRGQEARLRCSPMKGHSHVYWYRQLPEEGLKFMVYLQKENIIDESGMPKERFSAEFPKEGPSILRIQQVVRGDSAAYFCASSFRRMRATNEKLFFGSGTQLSVL.

V and J are TRBV4-2 and TRBJ1-1; the D is unclear. Germline V gene lookup returns CDR1 LGHNA and CDR2 YNFKEQ. V was clipped by 0 bases and J by 1 base, with 12 bases between them. The CDR3 sequence is 16 residues long. The CDR3 DNA sequence: TGTGCCAGCAGCCAAGATTCAGGCGGTGGGAACACTGAAGCTTTCTTT. This codes for CASSQDSGGGNTEAFF.

The CDR3 loop is CASSPPKGDEQYF. The CDR3 DNA reads as TGTGCCAGCTCACCACCGAAGGGGGACGAGCAGTACTTC. The chain combines TRBV18 with TRBJ2-7; D perhaps matches TRBD1 (6 bases). There are 13 residues in the CDR3. Trimming pared 0 bases from V and 5 bases from J, leaving 8 bases between. CDR1 is KGHSH, CDR2 LQKENI, per germline.

The J gene is TRBJ2-1, the V gene TRBV5-1; D is unclear. Germline V gene lookup returns CDR1 SGHRS and CDR2 YFSETQ. This CDR3 has 17 amino acids. Trimming took 1 base from V and 0 from J, leaving 14 bases between them. The CDR3 region has the DNA TGCGCCAGCAGCTTGTTCAGCGCGTCAGGCTCCTACAATGAGCAGTTCTTC. Amino acid sequence: CASSLFSASGSYNEQFF.

The genes are TRBV6-5 and TRBJ1-6; the D gene is possibly TRBD1 (5 bases). The CDR3 has 14 residues. Germline lookup yields CDR1 MNHEY and CDR2 SVGAGI. V lost 7 bases, J lost 7 bases, and 14 bases lay in between. As DNA, the CDR3 is TGTGCCAGCACCAGGGAAGGGAAAAATTCACCCCTCCACTTT. Translating gives CASTREGKNSPLHF.

The chain links TRBV4-1 to TRBJ2-7, with 7 bases matching TRBD1. The CDR3 totals 15 residues. V shed 1 base, J shed 5 bases, and the junction held 8 bases outside the gene matches. Germline V gene data show CDR1 as MGHRA and CDR2 as YSYEKL. Here the CDR3 reads CASSQGRQGDHEQYF. The CDR3 nucleotides are TGCGCCAGCAGCCAAGGCCGACAGGGCGACCACGAGCAGTACTTC.

CDR3 bases: TGTGCCACCAGTATTAAGCAGAACACTGAAGCTTTCTTT. This gives the protein CATSIKQNTEAFF. The V and J genes are TRBV15 and TRBJ1-1; D not certain. CDR1 is LNHNV, CDR2 YYDKDF, per germline (reference sequence). The CDR3 is made up of 13 amino acids. V gave up 6 bases and J gave up 1 base, with 9 bases separating them.

The rearrangement uses TRBV6-6 and TRBJ1-2, with D hard to call. The CDR3 is made up of 13 amino acids. The germline V gene has CDR1 MNHNY and CDR2 SVGAGI (reference sequence). The ends were cut back, 2 bases at V and 5 bases at J, with 9 bases in the middle. Here the CDR3 reads CASSYDIKYGYTF. The CDR3, as DNA: TGTGCCAGCAGTTACGACATAAAATATGGCTACACCTTC.

This clone has only one observation. The rearrangement links TRBV7-6 to TRBJ2-2, with D tentatively TRBD2 (5 bases). Germline-derived CDR1 and CDR2 are SGHVS and FNYEAQ. This CDR3 comprises 16 residues. V was clipped by 5 bases and J by 5 bases, with 18 bases between them. The CDR3 is CASSTIPRGQTGELFF. DNA of the CDR3: TGTGCCAGCAGCACCATACCTAGAGGGCAAACCGGGGAGCTGTTTTTT.

V gene TRBV7-8 combines with J gene TRBJ2-7; D possibly corresponds to TRBD2 (6 bases). Looked up from germline, CDR1 is SGHVS and CDR2 is FQNEAQ. Trimming shortened V by 3 bases and J by 0 bases, and 18 bases separated the two germline ends. The CDR3 runs to 17 residues. DNA for the CDR3: TGTGCCAGCAGCTTTAGAAGGGTAGCGGAGGGCTCCTACGAGCAGTACTTC. Its translation is CASSFRRVAEGSYEQYF.

The rearrangement links TRBV5-6 to TRBJ2-3; TRBD1 or TRBD2 may be the D gene (5 bases each). The germline gives CDR1 SGHDT, CDR2 YYEEEE. Trimming took off 0 bases at V and 1 base at J, with 12 bases between the two ends. The length of the CDR3 is 16 residues. CDR3 residues: CASSLASGTRTDTQYF. The CDR3 bases are TGTGCCAGCAGCTTGGCCTCCGGGACCCGCACAGATACGCAGTATTTT.

V usage is TRBV11-3 and J usage is TRBJ2-1, with D hard to call. CDR1 and CDR2 (germline): SGHNT, YENEEA. The CDR3 contains 15 residues. Deletions cut 0 bases from V and 4 bases from J, with 10 bases between. The DNA for the CDR3 is TGTGCCAGCAGCTTAGATCCCCTCGGGTACAATGAGCAGTTCTTC. Translating it yields CASSLDPLGYNEQFF.

The chain combines TRBV7-2 with TRBJ1-5, with TRBD1 identical over 8 bases. Germline CDR1 SGHTA, CDR2 FQGNSA. J gave up 2 bases and V 10 bases, and 4 bases lay outside the gene matches. The CDR3 runs 13 residues. The CDR3 DNA sequence: TGTGCCATCACAGGGGGGCGCAATCAGCCCCAGCATTTT. This gives the protein CAITGGRNQPQHF.

The chain combines TRBV9 with TRBJ2-2; the match to TRBD1 covers 8 bases. V shed 0 bases, J shed 1 base, and the junction held 2 bases outside the gene matches. Germline assignment: CDR1 SGDLS and CDR2 YYNGEE. This CDR3 is built from 16 residues. The CDR3 coding sequence is TGTGCCAGCAGCGTAGAGGGGACAGGGAACACCGGGGAGCTGTTTTTT. Translation: CASSVEGTGNTGELFF.

The V gene is TRBV10-3, the J gene TRBJ2-7, with D possibly TRBD1 on 5 matching bases. This CDR3 comprises 14 residues. CDR1 and CDR2 from the germline V gene are ENHRY and SYGVKD. V shed 0 bases and J shed 6 bases, with 12 bases lying between them. The DNA of the CDR3 is TGTGCCATCAGTGAGTCGAATGCAGGGCTCGAGCAGTACTTC. As protein: CAISESNAGLEQYF.

V and J are TRBV5-1 and TRBJ1-2; D is possibly TRBD1 (6 bases). Trimming left V 3 bases short and J 3 bases short, with 18 bases between. Looked up from germline, CDR1 is SGHRS and CDR2 is YFSETQ. The CDR3 runs 16 residues. The CDR3 DNA reads as TGCGCCAGCAGCTCGTCACCCACGACAGGATACTATGGCTACACCTTC. This encodes CASSSSPTTGYYGYTF. Full variable domain (outside the CDR3, taken from reference TRBV5-1 and TRBJ1-2): KAGVTQTPRYLIKTRGQQVTLSCSPISGHRSVSWYQQTPGQGLQFLFEYFSETQRNKGNFPGRFSGRQFSNSRSEMNVSTLELGDSALYLCASSSSPTTGYYGYTFGSGTRLTVV.

The chain combines TRBV10-3 with TRBJ2-2, with a possible D match to TRBD2 (7 bases). The ends were cut back, 8 bases at V and 6 bases at J, with 13 bases in the middle. The CDR3 runs to 13 residues. Looked up from germline, CDR1 is ENHRY and CDR2 is SYGVKD. The CDR3 region is CAIGGASAGELFF. The CDR3 DNA follows: TGTGCCATCGGGGGGGCTTCGGCCGGGGAGCTGTTTTTT.

V is TRBV6-6 and J is TRBJ1-1; D is perhaps TRBD1 (6 bases). This CDR3 spans 15 amino acids. The germline V gene encodes CDR1 MNHNY and CDR2 SVGAGI (reference sequence). Between the trimmed V and J ends, which lost 3 bases and 6 bases, there was a span of 17 bases. CDR3 sequence: CASSYGVGGAAEAFF. The CDR3, as DNA: TGTGCCAGCAGTTATGGGGTGGGGGGCGCTGCTGAAGCTTTCTTT.

The chain joins TRBV6-5 to TRBJ1-5; D is unclear. From germline, CDR1 is MNHEY and CDR2 SVGAGI. This CDR3 is built from 12 residues. The germline V and J ends were trimmed by 6 bases and 4 bases, with 7 bases remaining between them. The CDR3 loop reads CASSRKNQPQHF. CDR3 nucleotide sequence: TGTGCCAGCAGCCGTAAAAATCAGCCCCAGCATTTT.

The V gene is TRBV5-4, the J gene TRBJ1-1; 10 bases agree with TRBD1. The V gene end was trimmed by 4 bases and the J gene end by 8 bases; junction bases not matched to a gene: 8. Germline V gene data show CDR1 as SGHNT and CDR2 as YYREEE (reference sequence). The CDR3 has 14 amino acids. CDR3 in amino acids: CASSLPTGGEEAFF. Written as DNA, the CDR3 is TGTGCCAGCAGCCTACCGACAGGGGGCGAAGAAGCTTTCTTT.

The V and J genes are TRBV19 and TRBJ1-1; D call uncertain. The ends were cut back, 7 bases at V and 6 bases at J, with 12 bases in the middle. The CDR3 loop spans 12 amino acids. The germline V gene encodes CDR1 LNHDA and CDR2 SQIVND (reference sequence). The CDR3 coding sequence is TGTGCCAGTACCTCCTCTAGGGCTGAAGCTTTCTTT. Its translation is CASTSSRAEAFF.

The rearrangement joins TRBV6-1 to TRBJ2-7; D is undetermined. Germline values: CDR1 MNHNS, CDR2 SASEGT. The CDR3 contains 13 residues. Deletions cut 7 bases from V and 6 bases from J, with 16 bases between. CDR3 amino acids: CASKLGSFAEQYF. The CDR3 DNA sequence: TGTGCCAGCAAGTTGGGGTCGTTCGCCGAGCAGTACTTC.

This rearrangement joins TRBV2 to TRBJ1-2; a possible D gene is TRBD1 (6 bases). The length of the CDR3 is 15 residues. CDR1 SNHLY and CDR2 FYNNEI come from the germline V gene. V lost 6 bases, J lost 4 bases, and 18 bases lay in between. CDR3 loop: CASSYLDSSPYGYTF. The CDR3 DNA is TGTGCCAGCAGCTATCTGGACAGCTCCCCCTATGGCTACACCTTC.

V usage is TRBV11-2 and J usage is TRBJ2-7; 7 bases are a match to TRBD1. Germline assignment: CDR1 SGHAT and CDR2 FQNNGV. The CDR3 has 14 amino acids. V lost 4 bases and J lost 3; bases outside the gene matches: 6. This CDR3 is CASSSSRDSYEQYF. The DNA of the CDR3 is TGTGCCAGCAGCTCGTCCCGGGACAGCTACGAGCAGTACTTC.